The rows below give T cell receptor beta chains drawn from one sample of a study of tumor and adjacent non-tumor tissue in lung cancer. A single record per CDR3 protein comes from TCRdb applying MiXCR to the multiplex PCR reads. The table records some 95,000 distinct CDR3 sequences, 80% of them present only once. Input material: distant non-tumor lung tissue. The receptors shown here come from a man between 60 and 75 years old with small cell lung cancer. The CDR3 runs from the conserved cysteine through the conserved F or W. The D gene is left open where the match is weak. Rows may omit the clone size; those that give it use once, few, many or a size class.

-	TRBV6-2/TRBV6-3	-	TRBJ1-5	TGTGCCAGCAGTTACGCGGTCTCGGGGGGCTCCAGGGCCCAGCATTTT	CASSYAVSGGSRAQHF
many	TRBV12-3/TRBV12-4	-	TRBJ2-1	TGTGCCAGCAGTTTAGCGGGTGCTCACCACAATGAGCAGTTCTTC	CASSLAGAHHNEQFF
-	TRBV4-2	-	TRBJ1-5	TGTGTCAGCAGCCAAGAGCATGGGAATCAGCCCCAGCATTTT	CVSSQEHGNQPQHF
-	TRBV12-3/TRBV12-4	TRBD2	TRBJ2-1	TGTGCCAGCAGTAGACTAGCGGGAGGGAAGAATGAGTATTTCTTC	CASSRLAGGKNEYFF
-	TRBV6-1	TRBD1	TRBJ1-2	TGTGCCAGCTGTTTACAGCGGGACAGGGGGTATGGCTACACCTTC	CASCLQRDRGYGYTF
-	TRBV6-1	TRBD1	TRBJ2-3	TGTGCCGGCAGTGCGTACAGGGGTAAGAGCACAGATACGCAGTATTTT	CAGSAYRGKSTDTQYF
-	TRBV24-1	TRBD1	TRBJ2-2	TGTGCCACCAGCGAAGTGGGACAGGGGGCTGGGGAGCTGTTTTTT	CATSEVGQGAGELFF
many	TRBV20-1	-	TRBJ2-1	TGCAGTGCTGGGCGGGCCGAAACCGTTCTCAATGAGCAGTTCTTC	CSAGRAETVLNEQFF
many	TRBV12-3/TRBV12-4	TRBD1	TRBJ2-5	TGTGCCAGCAGTCCAAGGACAGGCGGGACCCAGTACTTC	CASSPRTGGTQYF
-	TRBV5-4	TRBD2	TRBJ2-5	TGTGCCAGCAGCCGTGGTGGGGGTAGCGGGAGAGGGTTAGAGACCCAGTACTTC	CASSRGGGSGRGLETQYF
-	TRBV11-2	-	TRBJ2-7	TGTGCCAGCAGCTTAACCTACGAGCAGTCATTC	CASSLTYEQSF
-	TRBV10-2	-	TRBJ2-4	TGCCCCAGCAGCAGGGACGGTAGAAGCATTCAGTACTTC	CPSSRDGRSIQYF
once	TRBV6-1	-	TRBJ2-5	TGTGTCAGCAGTAAAGCTCCGGAAGGGGTGACCCAGTACTTC	CVSSKAPEGVTQYF